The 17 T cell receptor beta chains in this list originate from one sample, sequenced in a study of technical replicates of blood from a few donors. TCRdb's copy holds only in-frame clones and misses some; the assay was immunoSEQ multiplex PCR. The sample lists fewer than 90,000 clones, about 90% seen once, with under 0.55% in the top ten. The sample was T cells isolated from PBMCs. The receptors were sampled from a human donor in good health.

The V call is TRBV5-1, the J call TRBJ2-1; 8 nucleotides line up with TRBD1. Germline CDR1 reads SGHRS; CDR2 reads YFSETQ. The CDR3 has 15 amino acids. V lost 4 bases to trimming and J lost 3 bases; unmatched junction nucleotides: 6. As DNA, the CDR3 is TGCGCCAGCAGCCAAACAGGGGGAGACTACAATGAGCAGTTCTTC. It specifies CASSQTGGDYNEQFF.

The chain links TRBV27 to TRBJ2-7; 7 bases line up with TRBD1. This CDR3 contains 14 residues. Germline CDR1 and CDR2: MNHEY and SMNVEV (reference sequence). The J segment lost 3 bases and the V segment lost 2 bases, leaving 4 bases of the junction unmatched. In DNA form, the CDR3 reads TGTGCCAGCAGTTTAAGTCACAGGGGCTACGAGCAGTACTTC. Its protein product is CASSLSHRGYEQYF.

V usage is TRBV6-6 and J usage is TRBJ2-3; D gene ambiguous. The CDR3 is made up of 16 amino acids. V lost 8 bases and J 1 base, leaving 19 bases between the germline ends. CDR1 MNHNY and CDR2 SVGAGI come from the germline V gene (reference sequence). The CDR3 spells CASFFFREYGTDTQYF. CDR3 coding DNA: TGTGCCAGCTTCTTTTTCCGCGAGTATGGCACAGATACGCAGTATTTT.

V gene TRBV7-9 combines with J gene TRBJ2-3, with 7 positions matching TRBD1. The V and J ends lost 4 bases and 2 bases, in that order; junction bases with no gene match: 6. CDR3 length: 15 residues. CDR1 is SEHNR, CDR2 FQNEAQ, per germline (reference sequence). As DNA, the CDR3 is TGTGCCAGCAGCTCTCGGACAGGTATCACAGATACGCAGTATTTT. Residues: CASSSRTGITDTQYF.

This CDR3 is CASSVDRDFYGYTF. The CDR3 bases are TGTGCCAGCAGTGTGGACAGGGACTTCTATGGCTACACCTTC. This sequence joins TRBV6-1 and TRBJ1-2, with 8 nucleotides matching TRBD1. J gave up 4 bases and V 4 bases, and 5 bases lay outside the gene matches. CDR1 MNHNS and CDR2 SASEGT come from the germline V gene. The CDR3 runs 14 residues.

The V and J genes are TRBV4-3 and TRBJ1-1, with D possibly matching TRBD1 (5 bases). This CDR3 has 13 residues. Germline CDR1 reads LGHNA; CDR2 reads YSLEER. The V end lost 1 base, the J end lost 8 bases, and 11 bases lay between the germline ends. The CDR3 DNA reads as TGCGCCAGCAGCCAAGTATGGGGCCTCGAAGCTTTCTTT. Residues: CASSQVWGLEAFF.

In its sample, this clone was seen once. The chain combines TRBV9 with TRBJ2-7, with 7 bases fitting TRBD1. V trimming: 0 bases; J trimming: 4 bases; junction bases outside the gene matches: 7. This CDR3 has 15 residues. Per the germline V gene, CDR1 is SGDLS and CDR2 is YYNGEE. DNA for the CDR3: TGTGCCAGCAGCGTAGGGGACAGCAGGCTGTACGAGCAGTACTTC. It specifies CASSVGDSRLYEQYF.

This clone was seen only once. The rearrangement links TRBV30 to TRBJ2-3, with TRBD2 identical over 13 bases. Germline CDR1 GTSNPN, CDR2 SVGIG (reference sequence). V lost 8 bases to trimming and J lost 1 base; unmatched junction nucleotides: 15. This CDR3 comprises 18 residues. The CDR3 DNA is TGTGCCGGCGAACGGGGACTAGCGGGACAATCTGGCACAGATACGCAGTATTTT. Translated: CAGERGLAGQSGTDTQYF.

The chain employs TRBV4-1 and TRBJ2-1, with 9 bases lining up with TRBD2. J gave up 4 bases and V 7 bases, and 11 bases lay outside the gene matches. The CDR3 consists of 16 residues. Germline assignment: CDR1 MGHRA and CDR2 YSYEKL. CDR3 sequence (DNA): TGCGCCAGCAAGGACCTTAGCGGGGGCTCTTACAATGAGCAGTTCTTC. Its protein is CASKDLSGGSYNEQFF.

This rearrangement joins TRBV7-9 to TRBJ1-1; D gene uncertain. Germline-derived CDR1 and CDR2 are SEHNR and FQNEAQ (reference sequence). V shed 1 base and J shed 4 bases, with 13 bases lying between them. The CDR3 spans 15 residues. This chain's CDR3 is CASSLDSFDPTEAFF. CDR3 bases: TGTGCCAGCAGCTTAGACTCTTTTGATCCCACTGAAGCTTTCTTT.

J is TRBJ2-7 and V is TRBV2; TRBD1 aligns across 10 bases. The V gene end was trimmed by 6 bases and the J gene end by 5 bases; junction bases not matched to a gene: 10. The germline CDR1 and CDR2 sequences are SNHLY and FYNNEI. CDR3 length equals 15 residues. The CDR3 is CASSLTGGIIDEQYF. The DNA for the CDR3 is TGTGCCAGCAGCTTGACAGGGGGCATAATCGACGAGCAGTACTTC.

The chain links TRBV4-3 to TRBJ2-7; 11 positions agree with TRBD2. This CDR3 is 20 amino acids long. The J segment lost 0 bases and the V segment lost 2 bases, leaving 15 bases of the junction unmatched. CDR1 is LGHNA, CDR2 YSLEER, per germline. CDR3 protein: CASSQLTLTSGVLPSYEQYF. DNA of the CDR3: TGCGCCAGCAGCCAACTCACCCTGACTAGCGGGGTATTACCCTCCTACGAGCAGTACTTC.

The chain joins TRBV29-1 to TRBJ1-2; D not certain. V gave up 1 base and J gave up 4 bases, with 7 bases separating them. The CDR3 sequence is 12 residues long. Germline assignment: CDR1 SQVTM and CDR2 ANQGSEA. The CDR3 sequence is CSVEVEFYGYTF. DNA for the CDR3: TGCAGCGTTGAAGTCGAGTTCTATGGCTACACCTTC.

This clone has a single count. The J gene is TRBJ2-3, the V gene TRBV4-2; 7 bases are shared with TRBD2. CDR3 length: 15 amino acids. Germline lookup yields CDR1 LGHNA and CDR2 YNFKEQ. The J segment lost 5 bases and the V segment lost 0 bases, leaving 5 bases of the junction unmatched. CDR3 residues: CASSQETSILDTQYF. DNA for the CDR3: TGTGCCAGCAGCCAAGAGACTAGCATTCTAGATACGCAGTATTTT.

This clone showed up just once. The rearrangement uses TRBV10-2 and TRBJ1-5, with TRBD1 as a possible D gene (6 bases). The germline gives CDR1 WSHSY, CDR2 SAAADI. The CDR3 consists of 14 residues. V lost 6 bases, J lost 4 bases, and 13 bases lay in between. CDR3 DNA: TGCGCCAGCAGGGCAGGACAGACTAATCAGCCCCAGCATTTT. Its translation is CASRAGQTNQPQHF.

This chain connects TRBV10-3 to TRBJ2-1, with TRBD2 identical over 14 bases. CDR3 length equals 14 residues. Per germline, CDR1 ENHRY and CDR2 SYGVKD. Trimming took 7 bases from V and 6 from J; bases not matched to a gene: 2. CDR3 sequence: CAIKGTSGSNEQFF. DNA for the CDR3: TGTGCCATCAAAGGGACTAGCGGGAGCAATGAGCAGTTCTTC.

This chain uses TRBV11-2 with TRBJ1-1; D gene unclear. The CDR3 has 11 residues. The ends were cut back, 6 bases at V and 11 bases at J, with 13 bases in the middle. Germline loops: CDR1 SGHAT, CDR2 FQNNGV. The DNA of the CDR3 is TGTGCCAGCAGACGGGTCTTCCGGGCTTTCTTT. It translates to CASRRVFRAFF.